This passage covers 14 T cell receptor beta chains from one sample sequenced in a study of control samples from healthy donors and cancer patients. TCRdb keeps only in-frame clones here, not all; method: immunoSEQ multiplex PCR. The sample yields about 180,000 clones, roughly 92% seen once. Specimen: blood. The receptors stem from a man aged 25 to 40 in good health.

This chain connects TRBV19 to TRBJ1-2; D is unclear. The CDR3 consists of 14 residues. Germline-derived CDR1 and CDR2 are LNHDA and SQIVND (reference sequence). The CDR3 sequence: CDTTRIAYGYGYTF. The CDR3 nucleotides read TGTGACACCACCCGGATCGCATACGGCTATGGCTACACCTTC. The whole variable domain, remainder taken from reference TRBV19 and TRBJ1-2, is DGGITQSPKYLFRKEGQNVTLSCEQNLNHDAMYWYRQDPGQGLRLIYYSQIVNDFQKGDIAEGYSVSREKKESFPLTVTSAQKNPTAFYLCDTTRIAYGYGYTFGSGTRLTVV.

The J gene is TRBJ2-1, the V gene TRBV28; 10 positions agree with TRBD2. This CDR3 has 18 amino acids. The V segment lost 5 bases and the J segment 1 base; nucleotides outside the gene matches: 11. The germline CDR1 and CDR2 sequences are MDHEN and SYDVKM. CDR3: CASSTGASGRRSYNEQFF. The CDR3 DNA reads as TGTGCCAGCAGTACAGGGGCTAGCGGGAGAAGATCCTACAATGAGCAGTTCTTC.

The chain carries TRBV7-2 and TRBJ1-5; D gene uncertain. Germline CDR1 and CDR2: SGHTA and FQGNSA. V shed 1 base and J shed 7 bases, with 11 bases lying between them. The CDR3 has 14 residues. CDR3 sequence: CASSLVPSGQPQHF. CDR3 DNA: TGTGCCAGCAGCTTAGTCCCAAGTGGACAGCCCCAGCATTTT.

The chain couples TRBV2 to TRBJ1-6, with D unresolved. The V and J ends lost 6 bases and 10 bases respectively, with 16 bases between them. CDR3 length: 14 amino acids. In germline, CDR1 is SNHLY, CDR2 FYNNEI. CDR3 bases: TGTGCCAGCAGCCCCACCGGGGAGGGATCACCCCTCCACTTT. The encoded protein is CASSPTGEGSPLHF.

The rearrangement joins TRBV6-5 to TRBJ2-2; possibly TRBD1 for D (5 bases). Looked up from germline, CDR1 is MNHEY and CDR2 is SVGAGI. The V gene lost 0 bases and the J gene lost 6 bases, with 14 bases spanning the gap. The CDR3 has 16 amino acids. This CDR3 reads CASSYSPGAGAGELFF. CDR3 DNA: TGTGCCAGCAGTTACTCCCCTGGGGCAGGAGCCGGGGAGCTGTTTTTT.

This chain links TRBV7-2 with TRBJ1-2, with TRBD1 identical over 8 bases. The CDR3 runs to 14 residues. Trimming at V came to 1 base and at J to 6 bases, leaving 4 bases not matched to a gene. CDR1 and CDR2 (germline): SGHTA, FQGNSA. CDR3 nucleotides: TGTGCCAGCAGCTTAGTTTCAGGGGGCGATGGCTACACCTTC. It yields the protein CASSLVSGGDGYTF.

The chain recombines TRBV5-1 with TRBJ2-7; 7 bases are a match to TRBD1. This CDR3 is 16 amino acids long. V dropped 4 bases and J dropped 0; count of bases not matched to a gene: 10. Germline lookup yields CDR1 SGHRS and CDR2 YFSETQ. The CDR3 DNA follows: TGCGCCAGCAGCCAAACTACAGGGGTTGCCTCCTACGAGCAGTACTTC. Amino acids: CASSQTTGVASYEQYF.

This sequence joins TRBV2 and TRBJ1-6; unclear D gene. In germline, CDR1 is SNHLY, CDR2 FYNNEI. This CDR3 comprises 15 residues. V lost 4 bases and J lost 3, with 10 bases in between. The CDR3 loop reads CASSGAGNYNSPLHF. CDR3 coding DNA: TGTGCCAGCAGTGGGGCGGGAAACTATAATTCACCCCTCCACTTT.

The V and J genes are TRBV5-5 and TRBJ2-7; possibly TRBD2 for D (6 bases). Germline CDR1 reads SGHKS; CDR2 reads YYEKEE (reference sequence). This CDR3 is built from 14 residues. V lost 4 bases, J lost 6 bases, and 17 bases lay in between. For the CDR3, the DNA is TGTGCCAGCAGCGCCTCCGGGACTCCCTTCGAGCAGTACTTC. As protein: CASSASGTPFEQYF.

The CDR3 loop reads CASSGGQQNSPLHF. The CDR3 bases are TGTGCCAGCAGCGGGGGACAGCAGAATTCACCCCTCCACTTT. The chain has TRBV9 and TRBJ1-6; 7 nucleotides line up with TRBD1. The J segment lost 7 bases and the V segment lost 3 bases, leaving 4 bases of the junction unmatched. The length of the CDR3 is 14 residues. CDR1 is SGDLS, CDR2 YYNGEE, per germline.

V and J are TRBV28 and TRBJ1-3; no definite D call. V shed 7 bases and J shed 5 bases, with 9 bases lying between them. CDR1 and CDR2 from the germline V gene are MDHEN and SYDVKM. The CDR3 runs to 12 residues. CDR3 in amino acids: CASISPRNTIYF. In DNA form, the CDR3 reads TGTGCCAGCATCAGCCCCCGAAACACCATATATTTT.

The V and J genes are TRBV5-1 and TRBJ2-7; TRBD2 matches 8 bases. Per the germline V gene, CDR1 is SGHRS and CDR2 is YFSETQ. This CDR3 region has 13 residues. The V segment lost 6 bases and the J segment 1 base; nucleotides outside the gene matches: 3. CDR3 bases: TGCGCCAGCAAACGGGAGGGGTCCTACGAGCAGTACTTC. Residues: CASKREGSYEQYF.

This rearrangement joins TRBV4-2 to TRBJ1-1, with 9 nucleotides matching TRBD1. This CDR3 contains 15 residues. Trimming cost V 2 bases and J 1 base; bases outside gene matches: 2. Per germline, CDR1 LGHNA and CDR2 YNFKEQ. CDR3 amino acids: CASSQTGGANTEAFF. The CDR3 bases are TGTGCCAGCAGCCAAACAGGGGGCGCGAACACTGAAGCTTTCTTT.

This clone was found once. The chain links TRBV7-2 to TRBJ2-3; D tentatively fits TRBD1 or TRBD2 (6 bases each). Trimming pared 2 bases from V and 6 bases from J, leaving 15 bases between. The length of the CDR3 is 15 residues. Germline loops: CDR1 SGHTA, CDR2 FQGNSA. The CDR3 here is CASSLRRKGGDTQYF. DNA of the CDR3: TGTGCCAGCAGCTTAAGGCGGAAAGGGGGGGATACGCAGTATTTT.